What follows is one T cell receptor beta chain and its context. The data are from a study of blood T cell repertoires in COVID-19. Sequencing used immunoSEQ multiplex PCR; TCRdb keeps in-frame clones, though not all of them. The table includes about 220,000 clones, roughly 85% detected once. Germline CDR1 and CDR2: MNHEY and SMNVEV (reference sequence). The V gene lost 0 bases and the J gene lost 0 bases, with 12 bases spanning the gap. The CDR3 covers 16 residues. The J gene is TRBJ2-7, the V gene TRBV27, with a tentative D call TRBD2 (8 bases). This clonotype originated in a man in his fifties or sixties who had recovered from COVID-19. What was sequenced was peripheral blood. CDR3 loop: CASSLSRGTSSYEQYF. The DNA of the CDR3 is TGTGCCAGCAGTTTATCCAGGGGGACTAGCTCCTACGAGCAGTACTTC.